The clone carrying this T cell receptor beta chain was seen a handful of times. Its specificity is not known. Unique molecular identifiers were incorporated when the TCRbeta library was constructed. A single record per CDR3 protein comes from TCRdb applying MiXCR to the PCR reads. The data hold hundreds of thousands of distinct CDR3 sequences, with 20% to 30% observed a single time. Germline V CDR1 and CDR2: SGHVS, FQNEAQ. The CDR3 consists of 15 residues. V lost 3 bases to trimming and J lost 7 bases, with 16 bases between them. This specimen belongs to a study of T-cell reconstitution after alpha-beta-depleted transplantation in children. Study-wide points: Counts and diversity of T cells one year after transplant came mostly from newly produced T cells. At day 60, the high TCRbeta diversity found in some patients originated from recipient T cells and thymic progenitors that had survived. Several hundred expanded graft clones reportedly were the source of alpha-beta T cells about two months after transplant.

V is TRBV7-8 and J is TRBJ2-1, with TRBD2 as a possible D gene (6 bases). This material consisted of PBMCs, taken before TCRalphabeta/CD19-depleted stem cell transplant. The source is a girl aged 2 to 9 with Fanconi anemia, due to receive a stem cell transplant. The DNA of the CDR3 is TGTGCCAGCAGCTTCCAAGCGGGCGTCCTTAATGAGCAGTTCTTC. Amino acid sequence: CASSFQAGVLNEQFF.